This T cell receptor (beta chain) was sequenced during a study of Ad26.COV2.S vaccination and SARS-CoV-2 variants. Background on the study: Ad26.COV2.S shots went into the muscle once or twice, 56 days apart.

Germline values: CDR1 LNHDA, CDR2 SQIVND (reference sequence). The CDR3 is made up of 13 amino acids. Between the trimmed V and J ends, which lost 4 bases and 4 bases, there was a span of 8 bases. Libraries were prepared by immunoSEQ multiplex PCR; TCRdb keeps only in-frame clonotypes and omits some of them. The data hold around 420,000 clones, with 88% observed a single time. Treatment in this sample: around 19 received Ad26.COV2.S at low or high dose, single or two shots; a few received placebo; per-sample allocation not given. Samples analyzed were those drawn on day 63 after the first vaccine or placebo injection.

This clonotype was obtained from a person aged 18 to 65 who received the Ad26.COV2.S COVID-19 vaccine or a placebo. Sequenced material: peripheral blood, taken in a trial of Ad26.COV2.S vaccine versus placebo. The chain recombines TRBV19 with TRBJ1-5, with no clear D. In nucleotides, the CDR3 is TGTGCCAGTAGTAGGCAAGCAAATCAGCCCCAGCATTTT. Encoded protein: CASSRQANQPQHF. The full variable domain, with the rest looked up from reference TRBV19 and TRBJ1-5, is DGGITQSPKYLFRKEGQNVTLSCEQNLNHDAMYWYRQDPGQGLRLIYYSQIVNDFQKGDIAEGYSVSREKKESFPLTVTSAQKNPTAFYLCASSRQANQPQHFGDGTRLSIL.